The rows below give T cell receptor beta chains drawn from one sample of a study of cytomegalovirus exposure and HLA in healthy donors. Sequencing was performed with immunoSEQ multiplex PCR; in TCRdb, only in-frame clones are kept and a portion is missing. The table shows about 120,000 clones, with roughly three fifths occurring only once. Sequencing was done on a sample of PBMCs. The receptor source for this set is a man aged 40-49 years in good health and CMV-seropositive. The CDR3 runs from the conserved cysteine through the conserved F or W. D genes are given only for firm matches. Expanded clones are given a class, and other clones once, few, many or no size at all.

v_call,d_call,j_call,clone_size,cdr3_aa,cdr3_nt
TRBV7-9,TRBD1,TRBJ2-5,NA,CASSLALTYAGTAETQYF,TGTGCCAGCAGCTTGGCTCTCACTTATGCCGGGACAGCAGAGACCCAGTACTTC
TRBV7-7,TRBD1,TRBJ2-7,NA,CASSAGTGAYEQYF,TGTGCTAGCAGCGCCGGGACAGGGGCCTACGAGCAGTACTTC
TRBV19,TRBD2,TRBJ2-1,NA,CASSILAGGSYNEQFF,TGTGCCAGTAGTATACTAGCGGGGGGCAGCTACAATGAGCAGTTCTTC
TRBV28,NA,TRBJ1-1,NA,CASSFGGRNTEAFF,TGTGCCAGCAGTTTCGGGGGGAGGAACACTGAAGCTTTCTTT
TRBV18,NA,TRBJ2-5,NA,CASSGRQGTLQETQYF,TGTGCCAGCTCTGGTAGGCAGGGGACCTTGCAAGAGACCCAGTACTTC
TRBV5-1,TRBD2,TRBJ2-4,NA,CASSTDSGGLAKNIQYF,TGCGCCAGCAGCACCGATAGCGGGGGCCTAGCCAAAAACATTCAGTACTTC
TRBV18,TRBD1,TRBJ2-7,NA,CASSRSPGQDYLEQYF,TGTGCCAGCTCACGCTCCCCGGGACAGGATTACTTGGAGCAGTACTTC
TRBV7-9,NA,TRBJ1-4,NA,CASRRVSNEKLFF,TGTGCCAGCCGCAGGGTTTCTAATGAAAAACTGTTTTTT
TRBV9,NA,TRBJ2-5,NA,CASSLRLQETQYF,TGTGCCAGCAGTCTTAGATTACAAGAGACCCAGTACTTC
TRBV5-1,TRBD1,TRBJ1-2,NA,CASSKGQGWLGGYTF,TGCGCCAGCAGCAAGGGACAGGGCTGGCTCGGGGGCTACACCTTC
TRBV5-4,NA,TRBJ1-2,NA,CASSLKGGSYGYTF,TGTGCCAGCAGCTTGAAGGGTGGGAGCTATGGCTACACCTTC
TRBV5-4,TRBD2,TRBJ2-5,few,CASSLPGSGGWGETQYF,TGTGCCAGCAGCTTGCCGGGTAGCGGGGGGTGGGGAGAGACCCAGTACTTC
TRBV9,NA,TRBJ2-5,NA,CASSVGVEETQYF,TGTGCCAGCAGCGTCGGTGTTGAAGAGACCCAGTACTTC
TRBV4-2,NA,TRBJ2-7,once,CASSPGHGSSYEQYF,TGTGCCAGCAGCCCGGGACACGGATCCTCCTACGAGCAGTACTTC
TRBV9,NA,TRBJ1-3,NA,CASSVAMGGAGNTIYF,TGTGCCAGCAGCGTCGCCATGGGCGGGGCTGGAAACACCATATATTTT
TRBV5-1,NA,TRBJ1-1,few,CASSQAHVLNTEAFF,TGCGCCAGCAGTCAGGCGCATGTGCTTAACACTGAAGCTTTCTTT
TRBV4-3,NA,TRBJ1-2,few,CASSQSQGKGYTF,TGCGCCAGCAGCCAATCACAGGGTAAAGGCTACACCTTC
TRBV2,TRBD1,TRBJ1-1,NA,CATVEAVSGGEAFF,TGTGCCACGGTCGAGGCGGTCTCAGGGGGTGAAGCTTTCTTT
TRBV15,TRBD2,TRBJ2-3,NA,CATSRLSGGASDTQYF,TGTGCCACCAGCAGGCTTAGCGGGGGGGCTTCGGATACGCAGTATTTT
TRBV7-9,TRBD2,TRBJ2-3,NA,CASSLLAGGATDTQYF,TGTGCCAGCAGCTTACTAGCGGGGGGAGCCACAGATACGCAGTATTTT
TRBV19,TRBD2,TRBJ2-1,NA,CATTGTSGFNEQFF,TGTGCCACCACAGGGACTAGCGGGTTCAATGAGCAGTTCTTC
TRBV5-4,TRBD2,TRBJ2-7,NA,CASSSGQGLAGDGYF,TGTGCCAGCAGCTCCGGACAAGGACTAGCGGGAGACGGGTACTTC
TRBV6-5,TRBD1,TRBJ1-2,NA,CASRTGIYGYTF,TGTGCCAGCAGGACAGGGATCTATGGCTACACCTTC
TRBV6-5,NA,TRBJ2-3,NA,CASSYSRHFTDTQYF,TGTGCCAGCAGTTACTCGCGACACTTCACAGATACGCAGTATTTT
TRBV7-9,NA,TRBJ2-3,NA,CASSLLGGSTDTQYF,TGTGCCAGCAGCTTATTAGGGGGTAGCACAGATACGCAGTATTTT
TRBV5-6,TRBD1,TRBJ2-1,NA,CASSRQGASYNEQFF,TGTGCCAGCAGCAGACAGGGGGCGTCCTACAATGAGCAGTTCTTC
TRBV19,NA,TRBJ2-3,NA,CASAAADTQYF,TGTGCCAGTGCCGCAGCAGATACGCAGTATTTT
TRBV5-4,TRBD1,TRBJ2-1,NA,CASSSPRTGFNNEQFF,TGTGCCAGCAGCTCCCCTCGGACAGGGTTTAACAATGAGCAGTTCTTC
TRBV10-3,TRBD2,TRBJ2-7,NA,CAISEKREGGEQYF,TGTGCCATCAGTGAGAAGCGGGAGGGGGGCGAGCAGTACTTC
TRBV6-5,NA,TRBJ1-1,NA,CASSYGGWRAFF,TGTGCCAGCAGTTACGGGGGGTGGAGGGCTTTCTTT
TRBV10-3,NA,TRBJ1-5,few,CAISSDGTINQPQHF,TGTGCCATCAGTTCCGATGGGACAATTAATCAGCCCCAGCATTTT
TRBV19,NA,TRBJ2-7,few,CASSTAGWGDDRYPYEQYF,TGTGCCAGTAGTACTGCTGGTTGGGGCGACGACAGGTACCCCTACGAGCAGTACTTC
TRBV28,NA,TRBJ1-4,NA,CASSFGAIEKLFF,TGTGCCAGCAGTTTTGGAGCGATTGAAAAACTGTTTTTT
TRBV11-2,NA,TRBJ2-1,NA,CASSPSEQGYEQFF,TGTGCCAGCAGCCCGTCCGAGCAGGGCTATGAGCAGTTCTTC
TRBV10-3,TRBD1,TRBJ2-3,NA,CAINDRAYSTDTQYF,TGTGCCATCAATGACAGGGCCTATAGCACAGATACGCAGTATTTT
TRBV7-9,NA,TRBJ2-7,NA,CASSRAFGLSYEQYF,TGTGCCAGCAGCCGAGCTTTCGGTCTCTCCTACGAGCAGTACTTC
TRBV2,TRBD1,TRBJ1-4,few,CASSDANRGGEKLFF,TGTGCCAGCAGTGACGCAAACAGGGGAGGAGAAAAACTGTTTTTT
TRBV9,TRBD2,TRBJ2-7,NA,CASSVDGRSSEQYF,TGTGCCAGCAGCGTAGACGGGAGGTCCTCCGAGCAGTACTTC
TRBV25-1,NA,TRBJ2-3,NA,CASSESVYPDTQYF,TGTGCCAGCAGTGAATCGGTCTACCCAGATACGCAGTATTTT
TRBV10-3,TRBD1,TRBJ2-6,NA,CAISESTRTGTGANVLTF,TGTGCCATCAGTGAGTCGACCCGGACAGGGACGGGGGCCAACGTCCTGACTTTC
TRBV5-1,NA,TRBJ2-1,NA,CASSLARDFYNEQFF,TGCGCCAGCAGCTTGGCTAGGGACTTCTACAATGAGCAGTTCTTC
TRBV14,NA,TRBJ2-3,NA,CASSGSGDTQYF,TGTGCCAGCAGCGGCTCCGGGGATACGCAGTATTTT
TRBV5-1,TRBD1,TRBJ2-2,NA,CASSLTIQGAGNTGELFF,TGCGCCAGCAGCCTGACTATACAGGGGGCGGGTAACACCGGGGAGCTGTTTTTT
TRBV19,TRBD1,TRBJ1-1,NA,CASSIGQGNTEAFF,TGTGCCAGTAGTATCGGACAGGGGAACACTGAAGCTTTCTTT
TRBV19,NA,TRBJ1-5,NA,CASSMGQGIYQPQHF,TGTGCCAGTAGTATGGGTCAGGGGATTTATCAGCCCCAGCATTTT
TRBV30,TRBD2,TRBJ2-7,once,CAWSIGGSSHEQYF,TGTGCCTGGAGTATCGGCGGGAGCTCCCACGAGCAGTACTTC
TRBV28,TRBD1,TRBJ1-2,NA,CASSPVGQGANYGYTF,TGTGCCAGCAGCCCCGTTGGACAGGGAGCTAACTATGGCTACACCTTC
TRBV5-1,TRBD1,TRBJ1-4,many,CASSLVRGQGARNEKLFF,TGCGCCAGCAGCTTGGTGAGGGGACAGGGGGCGCGGAATGAAAAACTGTTTTTT
TRBV4-3,TRBD2,TRBJ2-2,NA,CASSQLAGADTGELFF,TGCGCCAGCAGCCAATTAGCGGGAGCGGACACCGGGGAGCTGTTTTTT
TRBV18,NA,TRBJ1-6,NA,CASSPGTSGNSPLHF,TGTGCCAGCTCACCCGGAACTTCGGGAAATTCACCCCTCCACTTT
TRBV29-1,NA,TRBJ1-1,NA,CSGGGYTEAFF,TGCAGCGGGGGGGGATACACTGAAGCTTTCTTT
TRBV6-5,NA,TRBJ1-1,NA,CASRGTTGSLF,TGTGCCAGCAGAGGTACGACAGGCTCACTCTTT